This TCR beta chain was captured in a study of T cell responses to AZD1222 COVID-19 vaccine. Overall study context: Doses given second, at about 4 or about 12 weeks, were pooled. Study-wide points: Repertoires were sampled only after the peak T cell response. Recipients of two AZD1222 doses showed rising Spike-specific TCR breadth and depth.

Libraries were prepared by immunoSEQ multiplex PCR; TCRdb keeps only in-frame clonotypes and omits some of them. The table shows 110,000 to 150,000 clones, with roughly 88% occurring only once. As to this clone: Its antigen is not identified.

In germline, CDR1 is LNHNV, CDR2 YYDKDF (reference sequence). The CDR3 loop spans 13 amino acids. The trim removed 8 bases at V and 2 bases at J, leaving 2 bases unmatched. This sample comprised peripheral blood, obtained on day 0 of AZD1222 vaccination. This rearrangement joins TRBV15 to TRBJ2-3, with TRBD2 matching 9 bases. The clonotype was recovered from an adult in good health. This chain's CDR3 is CATGLANTDTQYF. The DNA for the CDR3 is TGTGCCACCGGACTAGCGAACACAGATACGCAGTATTTT.